These T cell receptor beta chains were read from a single sample in a study of cytomegalovirus exposure and HLA in healthy donors. Only in-frame clones appear in the TCRdb table, and some are missing; sequencing was by immunoSEQ multiplex PCR. The sample gives about 180,000 clones, roughly 80% of which show up once; less than 0.4% is in the top ten. Sequencing was done on a sample of PBMCs. The receptors stem from a boy younger than 10 in good health and CMV-seronegative. CDR3s include the opening cysteine and the closing phenylalanine or tryptophan. Where a row states a size, it is once, few, many or the class of an expanded clone; other rows omit it.

>TRBV27|TRBJ1-2|once
CASSLVGGYGYTF
>TRBV27|TRBJ1-5|.
CASSLFGGNSNQPQHF
>TRBV2|TRBJ2-3|.
CAGRLAGTDTQYF
>TRBV5-1|TRBJ1-1|.
CASSYSGTEAFF
>TRBV6-6|TRBJ1-1|.
CASSYVGEGTEAFF
>TRBV2|TRBJ1-2|.
CASSLGQGGYGYTF
>TRBV12-1|TRBJ2-7|once
CASSFGLAGGEQYF
>TRBV7-9|TRBJ1-2|once
CASTLGARASNYGYTF
>TRBV5-4|TRBJ2-5|.
CASSVAGQATFKTQYF
>TRBV18|TRBJ2-7|.
CASSPPGLATSSYEQYF
>TRBV9|TRBJ2-3|.
CASSVVDNTDTQYF
>TRBV6-1|TRBJ1-2|.
CASSSPQWGFGYTF
>TRBV30|TRBJ2-6|.
CAWRAGGLVPTGANVLTF
>TRBV6-1|TRBJ1-4|few
CASSERGTRIGKLFF
>TRBV19|TRBJ1-4|.
CASSIGREKLFF
>TRBV7-3|TRBJ2-3|.
CASSYAGGDTQYF
>TRBV7-9|TRBJ1-2|.
CASSTPGLDGYTF
>TRBV10-2|TRBJ2-4|.
CASSGTGGTNIQYF
>TRBV6-5|TRBJ2-1|.
CASSYLNEQFF
>TRBV27|TRBJ1-5|.
CASSLQAPTGNQPQHF
>TRBV6-6|TRBJ2-1|.
CASTQGFLGDEQFF
>TRBV19|TRBJ1-2|.
CASNHGQGSRTGYTF
>TRBV18|TRBJ2-2|.
CASSPLAGVIGELFF
>TRBV6-6|TRBJ2-3|.
CASSATSGSTQYF
>TRBV6-1|TRBJ2-7|.
CASSEAGDRGYEQYF
>TRBV10-3|TRBJ1-2|once
CAISEYEAGTGGGYGYTF
>TRBV6-5|TRBJ2-3|.
CASRPSGSSSDTQYF
>TRBV6-1|TRBJ1-4|.
CATRDRGNEKLFF
>TRBV4-1|TRBJ1-2|few
CASSQDGATWDGYTF
>TRBV6-5|TRBJ2-7|.
CASRSDRTYEQYF
>TRBV29-1|TRBJ1-2|.
CSVGSAAYGYTF
>TRBV7-9|TRBJ1-2|once
CASSLGADYGYTF
>TRBV4-1|TRBJ2-2|.
CASSQAAGSNTGELFF
>TRBV29-1|TRBJ2-1|.
CSATGLPYNEQFF
>TRBV7-9|TRBJ2-7|.
CASRLKLAGEKDYEQYF
>TRBV27|TRBJ2-5|.
CASSSGVGPQETQYF
>TRBV25-1|TRBJ1-1|few
CASSEDRLTNTEAFF
>TRBV6-5|TRBJ2-7|few
CASSIGTSTYEQYF
>TRBV18|TRBJ1-3|.
CASSRSGNTIYF
>TRBV7-8|TRBJ1-2|.
CASSLALSGGESYTF
>TRBV18|TRBJ2-7|.
CASSPGAELTYEQYF
>TRBV7-6|TRBJ2-5|.
CASSLLILAEETQYF
>TRBV7-2|TRBJ2-7|.
CASSLELAGGGEQYF
>TRBV28|TRBJ2-2|.
CASSARGSGRIGELFF
>TRBV28|TRBJ2-3|.
CASSFTGADTQYF
>TRBV7-3|TRBJ1-2|.
CASSSSGTGGFLYGYTF
>TRBV10-1|TRBJ2-1|.
CASSEPRQGAGNEQFF
>TRBV2|TRBJ2-1|.
CASSSGQGRGNEQFF
>TRBV30|TRBJ2-7|few
CAWRGPETGKSYEQYF
>TRBV2|TRBJ2-5|.
CASSGQGFVETQYF
>TRBV9|TRBJ1-5|.
CASSVSGMSNQPQHF
>TRBV5-1|TRBJ1-4|.
CASSLFGSWTATNEKLFF
>TRBV19|TRBJ2-7|few
CASSVHARLAEIYEQYF
>TRBV2|TRBJ2-7|few
CASSGYEQYF
>TRBV27|TRBJ2-1|.
CASSLGTSGRVIEQFF
>TRBV5-1|TRBJ2-7|.
CASSLVAGGEPISYEQYF
>TRBV11-1|TRBJ2-7|.
CASRWDRGEQYF
>TRBV6-6|TRBJ1-2|.
CATEGERGYTF
>TRBV5-4|TRBJ1-2|.
CASSGRGLGGYTF
>TRBV15|TRBJ2-7|.
CATSRDRTSEYEQYF